The present TCR beta chain was sequenced within a study of beta chain features in type 1 diabetes. Study-level points and caveats: When VDJ junctions were examined, type 1 diabetes patients showed fewer insertions and more deletions. A moderate, significant TCRB CDR3 shortening appeared in type 1 diabetes across four CD4+ subsets. TCRB repertoires of naive, central memory and Treg cells appeared more similar among patients than among healthy donors. Possible PCR preference for shorter templates applied equally to patients and controls.

Since all of the isolated RNA was reverse transcribed, expressed TCRB transcripts were what got sequenced. The data were produced by immunoSEQ multiplex PCR, yet TCRdb's version contains in-frame clones alone and is incomplete. The data contain about 150,000 clones, 10% to 15% of them seen just once; the ten biggest clones take up under 1.5%. In its sample, this clone was seen many times. The target antigen is unknown. Purities in excess of 95% were seen in all sorted populations. The sample taken for sequencing was central memory CD4+ T cells from blood. The TCR sequence derives from a man younger than 35 with type 1 diabetes.

CDR3 coding DNA: TGTGCCAGCAGCGTGGGGGCCAACGTATACAATGAGCAGTTCTTC. Translating gives CASSVGANVYNEQFF. V usage is TRBV13 and J usage is TRBJ2-1, with D possibly being TRBD1 (6 bases). Germline CDR1 and CDR2: PRHDT and FYEKMQ (reference sequence). Trimming took off 5 bases at V and 4 bases at J, with 15 bases between the two ends. There are 15 residues in the CDR3.